Each of the 9 T cell receptor beta chains below was sequenced from the same sample in a study of metastatic and nonmetastatic thyroid tumors. Among the patients, none had received any treatment before thyroid surgery. With MiXCR, TCRdb reprocessed the PCR reads. The sample carries tens of thousands of clones, 20% recorded once. Material for sequencing was adjacent normal tissue. Source of these receptors: a female donor with papillary thyroid cancer or a benign thyroid nodule (not recorded which). Some clones in this sample may be carry-over from other donors' samples.

The chain combines TRBV19 with TRBJ2-1; 8 nucleotides line up with TRBD1. The germline CDR1 and CDR2 sequences are LNHDA and SQIVND (reference sequence). This CDR3 has 18 amino acids. The V segment lost 3 bases and the J segment 3 bases; nucleotides outside the gene matches: 13. The CDR3: CASSIEQTGDTNYNEQFF. The CDR3 nucleotides are TGTGCCAGTAGTATTGAGCAGACAGGGGACACCAACTACAATGAGCAGTTCTTC.

With regard to this clone: This may arise from a read error, as a much more abundant clone is one base away. This rearrangement joins TRBV2 to TRBJ2-3; 8 positions match TRBD2. Germline V lookup: CDR1 SNHLY, CDR2 FYNNEI. J lost 7 bases, V lost 6 bases, and 12 bases had no gene match. There are 15 residues in the CDR3. The CDR3 spells CASRPSGSGLYTQYF. The DNA for the CDR3 is TGTGCCAGCAGGCCTAGCGGGTCAGGATTATATACGCAGTATTTT.

This chain joins TRBV5-1 and TRBJ2-2; D not resolved. The germline V gene has CDR1 SGHRS and CDR2 YFSETQ. The V gene lost 0 bases and the J gene lost 0 bases, with 6 bases spanning the gap. The CDR3 contains 15 residues. The CDR3 nucleotides are TGCGCCAGCAGCTTGGAGGGCGCGAACACCGGGGAGCTGTTTTTT. Translating it yields CASSLEGANTGELFF.

This clone was detected many times. This chain uses TRBV4-1 with TRBJ1-1; D is undetermined. V was shortened by 2 bases and J by 10 bases, with 17 bases between the two germline ends. The CDR3 has 14 amino acids. Looked up from germline, CDR1 is MGHRA and CDR2 is YSYEKL. The CDR3 DNA sequence: TGCGCCAGCAGCCAATCAGCAGAACCACTGAGAGCTTTCTTT. Its protein is CASSQSAEPLRAFF.

This chain's CDR3 is CASSSQKGQGIPYEQYF. DNA for the CDR3: TGTGCCAGCAGTTCCCAGAAGGGACAGGGAATCCCCTACGAGCAGTACTTC. This chain joins TRBV28 and TRBJ2-7; 9 bases line up with TRBD1. Unmatched junction bases numbered 12, after V lost 4 bases and J lost 2 bases. The CDR3 totals 17 residues. Germline-derived CDR1 and CDR2 are MDHEN and SYDVKM.

This clone has a count of ten or more. The chain uses TRBV20-1 and TRBJ2-3; D could derive from TRBD1 or TRBD2 (5 bases each). The CDR3 is made up of 13 amino acids. V lost 2 bases and J lost 6, with 12 bases in between. The germline V gene encodes CDR1 DFQATT and CDR2 SNEGSKA (reference sequence). The CDR3 DNA follows: TGCAGTGCTAGACTCCGGTGGGGGGATACGCAGTATTTT. This sequence encodes CSARLRWGDTQYF.

The chain links TRBV6-2 or TRBV6-3 to TRBJ1-4, with a possible D match to TRBD1 (5 bases). CDR3 length: 15 amino acids. Germline CDR1 and CDR2: MNHEY and SVGEGT. Trimming shortened V by 4 bases and J by 3 bases, and 12 bases separated the two germline ends. The chain's CDR3 is CASSLATRANEKLFF. CDR3 bases: TGTGCCAGCAGTTTGGCAACCAGGGCTAATGAAAAACTGTTTTTT.

This clone was picked up a small number of times. The chain joins TRBV19 to TRBJ2-1; D unclear. V was cut by 4 bases and J by 0 bases, with 10 bases left in between. The CDR3 sequence is 15 residues long. Germline CDR1 LNHDA, CDR2 SQIVND (reference sequence). In DNA, the CDR3 is TGTGCCAGTAGTAGGTCAGTAGGCTCCTACAATGAGCAGTTCTTC. The encoded protein is CASSRSVGSYNEQFF.

This clone was counted ten times or more. The CDR3 spells CASSERRNTDTQYF. DNA for the CDR3: TGTGCCAGCTCGGAGCGGAGAAACACAGATACGCAGTATTTT. The genes are TRBV6-1 and TRBJ2-3; a weak D match, TRBD2 (5 bases). The CDR3 is made up of 14 amino acids. The ends were cut back, 8 bases at V and 2 bases at J, with 14 bases in the middle. CDR1 is MNHNS and CDR2 is SASEGT in the germline V gene.